A single sample is the source of the 27 T cell receptor beta chains below, sequenced in a study of shared clonotypes between healthy human individuals. The data were produced by immunoSEQ multiplex PCR, yet TCRdb's version contains in-frame clones alone and is incomplete. Of approximately 1.5 million clones listed, roughly 98% are singletons. Sample: naive CD4+ T cells sorted from blood. Subset indicated: CD45RA+ positively selected. The origin of the receptors is a man aged 25 to 45 in good health.

Concerning this clone itself: The sample contains more than one DNA sequence encoding this CDR3. The chain is built from TRBV5-1 and TRBJ1-4; D not resolved. Germline loops: CDR1 SGHRS, CDR2 YFSETQ. Trimming left V 0 bases short and J 4 bases short, with 4 bases between. The CDR3 has 13 residues. CDR3 nucleotides: TGCGCCAGCAGCTTGGACGGTAATGAAAAACTGTTTTTT. This encodes CASSLDGNEKLFF.

J is TRBJ1-1 and V is TRBV7-2; D is possibly TRBD1 (5 bases). Germline values: CDR1 SGHTA, CDR2 FQGNSA. The CDR3 is 14 residues long. V shed 4 bases and J shed 4 bases, with 13 bases lying between them. The CDR3 is CASSSQGETTEAFF. The CDR3 nucleotides are TGTGCCAGCAGCTCCCAGGGCGAAACCACTGAAGCTTTCTTT.

The chain employs TRBV25-1 and TRBJ2-5; no clear D. From germline, CDR1 is MGHDK and CDR2 SYGVNS. There are 12 residues in the CDR3. V was pared by 4 bases and J by 2 bases, with 5 bases between. The CDR3 loop reads CASSAPQETQYF. The DNA for the CDR3 is TGTGCCAGCAGTGCCCCTCAAGAGACCCAGTACTTC.

This rearrangement joins TRBV9 to TRBJ2-4, with 11 bases aligning to TRBD2. The V segment lost 2 bases and the J segment 6 bases; nucleotides outside the gene matches: 1. From germline, CDR1 is SGDLS and CDR2 YYNGEE. The CDR3 is made up of 14 amino acids. This chain's CDR3 is CASSVGTSGNIQYF. The CDR3 nucleotides read TGTGCCAGCAGCGTCGGGACTAGCGGAAACATTCAGTACTTC.

The CDR3 DNA sequence: TGTGCCAGCTGTTATTGGGGACAGGTCGCACAACGCTATGGCTACACCTTC. Translated, it gives CASCYWGQVAQRYGYTF. V gene TRBV2 combines with J gene TRBJ1-2; TRBD1 matches at 8 bases. This CDR3 has 17 residues. The germline V gene has CDR1 SNHLY and CDR2 FYNNEI. J was trimmed by 4 bases and V by 8 bases; bases with no gene match: 18.

Concerning this clone itself: The sample holds other DNA sequences that translate to the same CDR3. The CDR3 coding sequence is TGTGCCAGCAGCTTGGCTGTGAGTGAGACCCAGTACTTC. As protein: CASSLAVSETQYF. This chain uses TRBV5-4 with TRBJ2-5; D is uncertain. This CDR3 has 13 amino acids. Germline CDR1 and CDR2: SGHNT and YYREEE (reference sequence). The V gene lost 0 bases and the J gene lost 5 bases, with 8 bases spanning the gap.

This rearrangement joins TRBV9 to TRBJ2-7; 9 nucleotides align to TRBD2. Trimming cost V 3 bases and J 1 base; bases outside gene matches: 5. Germline values: CDR1 SGDLS, CDR2 YYNGEE. The CDR3 is 15 residues long. Written as DNA, the CDR3 is TGTGCCAGCAGCGCAGGACTAGCGCCTTCCTACGAGCAGTACTTC. Its protein is CASSAGLAPSYEQYF.

This clone was detected only once. V and J are TRBV5-1 and TRBJ2-3, with D perhaps given as TRBD1 or TRBD2 (5 bases each). V lost 1 base and J lost 1, with 7 bases in between. CDR1 and CDR2 from the germline V gene are SGHRS and YFSETQ. This CDR3 has 14 amino acids. For the CDR3, the DNA is TGCGCCAGCAGCTTGAAGGGACGCACAGATACGCAGTATTTT. It yields the protein CASSLKGRTDTQYF.

V and J are TRBV9 and TRBJ2-1, with D perhaps matching TRBD2 (6 bases). The CDR3 totals 15 residues. Germline loops: CDR1 SGDLS, CDR2 YYNGEE. Trimming left V 0 bases short and J 7 bases short, with 14 bases between. The CDR3 coding sequence is TGTGCCAGCAGCGTAGTGGTCGGTGGAGGGAATGAGCAGTTCTTC. Translating gives CASSVVVGGGNEQFF.

CDR3 loop: CASSGGLAGGYTDTQYF. The CDR3, as DNA: TGTGCCAGCAGCGGAGGACTAGCGGGAGGATACACAGATACGCAGTATTTT. The genes are TRBV5-5 and TRBJ2-3, with 14 bases matching TRBD2. The CDR3 totals 17 residues. V shed 4 bases, J shed 2 bases, and the junction held 6 bases outside the gene matches. CDR1 and CDR2 from the germline V gene are SGHKS and YYEKEE (reference sequence). Full variable domain (missing parts from reference TRBV5-5 and TRBJ2-3): DAGVTQSPTHLIKTRGQQVTLRCSPISGHKSVSWYQQVLGQGPQFIFQYYEKEERGRGNFPDRFSARQFPNYSSELNVNALLLGDSALYLCASSGGLAGGYTDTQYFGPGTRLTVL.

V and J are TRBV19 and TRBJ2-2, with D hard to call. V gave up 7 bases and J gave up 3 bases, with 15 bases separating them. The CDR3 is 15 amino acids. Germline V CDR1 and CDR2: LNHDA, SQIVND (reference sequence). This CDR3 reads CASTLLGSDTGELFF. The CDR3 bases are TGTGCCAGTACCCTGCTTGGGTCCGACACCGGGGAGCTGTTTTTT.

The chain has TRBV20-1 and TRBJ1-4; D is undetermined. This CDR3 contains 11 residues. In germline, CDR1 is DFQATT, CDR2 SNEGSKA (reference sequence). The V and J ends lost 7 bases and 8 bases respectively, with 11 bases between them. The CDR3 is CSVGRGEKLFF. In DNA form, the CDR3 reads TGCAGTGTAGGCAGAGGCGAAAAACTGTTTTTT.

Remarks on this clone: Within the sample, other DNA sequences also encode this same CDR3. The chain combines TRBV19 with TRBJ2-7; no firm D call. Germline CDR1 is LNHDA and CDR2 is SQIVND (reference sequence). Trimming took 3 bases from V and 2 from J, leaving 8 bases between them. This CDR3 has 13 residues. The CDR3 is CASSIAEAYEQYF. The CDR3, as DNA: TGTGCCAGTAGTATCGCGGAAGCCTACGAGCAGTACTTC.

The chain couples TRBV7-9 to TRBJ1-3; D is unresolved. The V end lost 1 base, the J end lost 4 bases, and 11 bases lay between the germline ends. Germline V CDR1 and CDR2: SEHNR, FQNEAQ (reference sequence). The length of the CDR3 is 15 residues. The CDR3, as DNA: TGTGCCAGCAGCTTAGTTCGGGGTTACGGAAACACCATATATTTT. It codes for CASSLVRGYGNTIYF.

The CDR3: CASSARGNYEQYF. CDR3 DNA sequence: TGCGCCAGCAGTGCCCGCGGGAACTACGAGCAGTACTTC. The rearrangement links TRBV5-1 to TRBJ2-7; a possible D gene is TRBD2 (6 bases). The CDR3 has 13 residues. Germline V gives CDR1 SGHRS, CDR2 YFSETQ. V lost 5 bases and J 3 bases, leaving 12 bases between the germline ends.

CDR3 sequence reads: CASSPFGDRVPEAFF. CDR3 DNA: TGCGCCAGCAGCCCCTTTGGGGACAGGGTCCCTGAAGCTTTCTTT. The gene calls are TRBV4-3 and TRBJ1-1; TRBD1 agrees at 9 bases. J lost 6 bases, V lost 4 bases, and 9 bases had no gene match. Germline V gene lookup returns CDR1 LGHNA and CDR2 YSLEER. The CDR3 runs 15 residues.

V is TRBV5-1 and J is TRBJ2-2; D might be TRBD1 (5 bases). V lost 0 bases, J lost 3 bases, and 9 bases lay in between. The CDR3 totals 15 residues. Germline CDR1 reads SGHRS; CDR2 reads YFSETQ. CDR3 in DNA: TGCGCCAGCAGCTTGGTAGGGGCGGACACCGGGGAGCTGTTTTTT. It encodes CASSLVGADTGELFF.

This sequence joins TRBV9 and TRBJ1-2, with D uncertain. This CDR3 comprises 14 residues. Germline lookup yields CDR1 SGDLS and CDR2 YYNGEE. V was pared by 5 bases and J by 4 bases, with 15 bases between. As DNA, the CDR3 is TGTGCCAGCAGTCGTCAGGCTAGTGGCTATGGCTACACCTTC. Translating gives CASSRQASGYGYTF. Based on the CDR3 plus reference TRBV9 and TRBJ1-2, the full variable domain is DSGVTQTPKHLITATGQRVTLRCSPRSGDLSVYWYQQSLDQGLQFLIQYYNGEERAKGNILERFSAQQFPDLHSELNLSSLELGDSALYFCASSRQASGYGYTFGSGTRLTVV.

V is TRBV28 and J is TRBJ2-7; D remains ambiguous. The CDR3 is 14 amino acids. V lost 5 bases and J lost 4, with 15 bases in between. Germline V gene sequence: CDR1 MDHEN, CDR2 SYDVKM. DNA of the CDR3: TGTGCCAGCAGTCCTGATTTAGGGATTTACGAGCAGTACTTC. It encodes CASSPDLGIYEQYF.

This clone was recorded once. The chain has TRBV2 and TRBJ2-7; D ambiguous. There are 15 residues in the CDR3. Germline V gives CDR1 SNHLY, CDR2 FYNNEI. Trimming left V 7 bases short and J 0 bases short, with 16 bases between. The CDR3 loop reads CASNLFGPNSYEQYF. CDR3 coding DNA: TGTGCCAGCAACCTCTTCGGACCGAACTCCTACGAGCAGTACTTC.

The chain recombines TRBV6-1 with TRBJ2-7; D unclear. Germline lookup yields CDR1 MNHNS and CDR2 SASEGT. CDR3 length equals 15 residues. Deletions cut 1 base from V and 2 bases from J, with 12 bases between. In nucleotides, the CDR3 is TGTGCCAGCAGTGAAGGGAGTCGGCCGGCCTACGAGCAGTACTTC. It is translated as CASSEGSRPAYEQYF.

V usage is TRBV5-1 and J usage is TRBJ2-1; D may be TRBD2 (6 bases). Germline V gives CDR1 SGHRS, CDR2 YFSETQ. The V and J ends lost 0 bases and 6 bases respectively, with 16 bases between them. The CDR3 is 16 residues long. The CDR3 protein is CASSLGGKGRGNEQFF. For the CDR3, the DNA is TGCGCCAGCAGCTTGGGCGGGAAGGGTCGGGGCAATGAGCAGTTCTTC.

V gene TRBV29-1 combines with J gene TRBJ2-5; D may match TRBD1 or TRBD2 (5 bases each). The germline V gene encodes CDR1 SQVTM and CDR2 ANQGSEA. The CDR3 contains 13 residues. Trimming removed 7 bases from V and 0 bases from J, with 12 bases in between. CDR3 loop: CSARGLYQETQYF. CDR3 nucleotide sequence: TGCAGCGCTCGGGGCCTGTACCAAGAGACCCAGTACTTC.

V gene TRBV28 combines with J gene TRBJ1-3, with D possibly being TRBD1 (6 bases). The germline gives CDR1 MDHEN, CDR2 SYDVKM. The length of the CDR3 is 15 residues. V was trimmed by 4 bases and J by 1 base, leaving 11 bases between them. CDR3 loop: CASSSDRRSGNTIYF. DNA for the CDR3: TGTGCCAGCAGTTCCGACAGGAGGTCTGGAAACACCATATATTTT.

The gene calls are TRBV6-4 and TRBJ1-1; 7 bases line up with TRBD1. Unmatched junction bases numbered 9, after V lost 4 bases and J lost 1 base. This CDR3 contains 16 residues. CDR1 and CDR2 from the germline V gene are MRHNA and SNTAGT. This CDR3 is CASSGLRGARNTEAFF. The CDR3 DNA follows: TGTGCCAGCAGTGGCCTCAGGGGGGCCAGGAACACTGAAGCTTTCTTT.

The chain carries TRBV4-3 and TRBJ2-7; D not certain. With 1 base removed from V and 0 bases from J, the gap between germline ends came to 10 bases. Germline CDR1 reads LGHNA; CDR2 reads YSLEER. The CDR3 sequence is 15 residues long. This chain's CDR3 is CASSQVVSDSYEQYF. The CDR3 DNA reads TGCGCCAGCAGCCAAGTTGTGAGCGACTCCTACGAGCAGTACTTC.

The gene calls are TRBV9 and TRBJ2-7; 8 positions match TRBD2. Germline assignment: CDR1 SGDLS and CDR2 YYNGEE. This CDR3 region has 13 residues. V lost 4 bases, J lost 13 bases, and 13 bases stayed unmatched. The CDR3 region has the DNA TGTGCCAGCAGCTACGAAACCGGGACTAGTCTCTACTTC. As protein: CASSYETGTSLYF. The whole variable domain, remainder taken from reference TRBV9 and TRBJ2-7, is DSGVTQTPKHLITATGQRVTLRCSPRSGDLSVYWYQQSLDQGLQFLIQYYNGEERAKGNILERFSAQQFPDLHSELNLSSLELGDSALYFCASSYETGTSLYFGPGTRLTVT.